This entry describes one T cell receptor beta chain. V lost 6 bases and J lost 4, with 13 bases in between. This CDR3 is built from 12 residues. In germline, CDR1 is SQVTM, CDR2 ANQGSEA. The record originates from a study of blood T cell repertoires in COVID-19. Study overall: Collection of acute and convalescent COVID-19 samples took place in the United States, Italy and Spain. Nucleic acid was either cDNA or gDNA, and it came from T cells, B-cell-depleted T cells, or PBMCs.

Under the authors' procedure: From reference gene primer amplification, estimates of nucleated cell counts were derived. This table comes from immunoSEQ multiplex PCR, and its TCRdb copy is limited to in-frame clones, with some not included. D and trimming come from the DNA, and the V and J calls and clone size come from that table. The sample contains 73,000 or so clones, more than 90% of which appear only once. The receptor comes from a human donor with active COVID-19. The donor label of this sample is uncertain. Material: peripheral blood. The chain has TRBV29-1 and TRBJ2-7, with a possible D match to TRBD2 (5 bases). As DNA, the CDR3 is TGCAGCGTGAGCGGAGAGTGGTACGAGCAGTACTTC. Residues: CSVSGEWYEQYF.